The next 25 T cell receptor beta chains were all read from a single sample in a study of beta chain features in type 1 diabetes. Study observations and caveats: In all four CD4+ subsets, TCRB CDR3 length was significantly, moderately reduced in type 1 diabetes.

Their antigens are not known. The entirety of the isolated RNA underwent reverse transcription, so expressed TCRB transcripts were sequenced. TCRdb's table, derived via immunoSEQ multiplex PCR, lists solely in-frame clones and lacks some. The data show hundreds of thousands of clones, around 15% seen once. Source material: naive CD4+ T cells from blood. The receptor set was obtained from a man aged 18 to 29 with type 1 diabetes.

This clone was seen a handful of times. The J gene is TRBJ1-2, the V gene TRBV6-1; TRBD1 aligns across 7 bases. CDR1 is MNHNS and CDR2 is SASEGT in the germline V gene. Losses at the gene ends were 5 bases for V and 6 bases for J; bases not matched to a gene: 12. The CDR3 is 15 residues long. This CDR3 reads CASSHLGTEQDGYTF. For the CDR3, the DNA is TGTGCCAGCAGTCACCTTGGGACAGAGCAAGATGGCTACACCTTC.

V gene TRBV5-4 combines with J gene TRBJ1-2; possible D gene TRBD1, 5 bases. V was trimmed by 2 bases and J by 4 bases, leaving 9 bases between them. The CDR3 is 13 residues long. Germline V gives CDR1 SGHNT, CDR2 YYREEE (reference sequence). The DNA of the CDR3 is TGTGCCAGCAGCTTAGACAGTACCTATGGCTACACCTTC. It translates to CASSLDSTYGYTF.

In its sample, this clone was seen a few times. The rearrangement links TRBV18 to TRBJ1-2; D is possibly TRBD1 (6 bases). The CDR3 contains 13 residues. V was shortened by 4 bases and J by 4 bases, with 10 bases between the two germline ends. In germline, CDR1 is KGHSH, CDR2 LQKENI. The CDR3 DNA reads TGTGCCAGCTCACTACAAGGGGGCTATGGCTACACCTTC. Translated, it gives CASSLQGGYGYTF. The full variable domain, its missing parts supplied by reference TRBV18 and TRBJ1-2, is NAGVMQNPRHLVRRRGQEARLRCSPMKGHSHVYWYRQLPEEGLKFMVYLQKENIIDESGMPKERFSAEFPKEGPSILRIQQVVRGDSAAYFCASSLQGGYGYTFGSGTRLTVV.

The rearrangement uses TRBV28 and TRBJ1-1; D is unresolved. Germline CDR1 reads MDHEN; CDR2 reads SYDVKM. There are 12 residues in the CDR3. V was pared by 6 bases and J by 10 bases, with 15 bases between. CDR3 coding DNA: TGTGCCAGCAGCCTTGAACGTGGTGGAGCTTTCTTT. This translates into CASSLERGGAFF. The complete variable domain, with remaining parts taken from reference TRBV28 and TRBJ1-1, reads DVKVTQSSRYLVKRTGEKVFLECVQDMDHENMFWYRQDPGLGLRLIYFSYDVKMKEKGDIPEGYSVSREKKERFSLILESASTNQTSMYLCASSLERGGAFFGQGTRLTVV.

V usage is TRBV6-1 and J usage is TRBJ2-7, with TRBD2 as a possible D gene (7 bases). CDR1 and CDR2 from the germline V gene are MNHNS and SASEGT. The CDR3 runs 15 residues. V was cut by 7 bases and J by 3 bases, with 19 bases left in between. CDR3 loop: CASTGQLGLGYEQYF. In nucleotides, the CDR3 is TGTGCCAGCACCGGACAGCTCGGACTAGGCTACGAGCAGTACTTC.

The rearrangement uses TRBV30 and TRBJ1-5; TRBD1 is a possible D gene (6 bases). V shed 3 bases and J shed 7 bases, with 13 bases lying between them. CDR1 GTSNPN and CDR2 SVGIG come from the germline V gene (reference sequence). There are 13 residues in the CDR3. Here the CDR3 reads CAWSSMGGQPQHF. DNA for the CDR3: TGTGCCTGGAGCTCCATGGGGGGCCAGCCCCAGCATTTT.

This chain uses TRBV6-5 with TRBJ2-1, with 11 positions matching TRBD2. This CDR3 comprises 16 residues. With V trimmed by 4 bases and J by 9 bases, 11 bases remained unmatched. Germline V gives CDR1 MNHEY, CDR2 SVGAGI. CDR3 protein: CASSSGTSGALAEQFF. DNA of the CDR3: TGTGCCAGCAGTTCCGGGACTAGCGGTGCTCTTGCTGAGCAGTTCTTC.

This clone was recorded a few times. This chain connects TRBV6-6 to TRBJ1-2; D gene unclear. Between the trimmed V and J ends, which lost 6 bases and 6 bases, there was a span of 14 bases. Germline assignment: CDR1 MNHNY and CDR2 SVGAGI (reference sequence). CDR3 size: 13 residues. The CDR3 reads CASRDSNGNGYTF. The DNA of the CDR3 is TGTGCCAGCAGGGACTCTAATGGAAATGGCTACACCTTC.

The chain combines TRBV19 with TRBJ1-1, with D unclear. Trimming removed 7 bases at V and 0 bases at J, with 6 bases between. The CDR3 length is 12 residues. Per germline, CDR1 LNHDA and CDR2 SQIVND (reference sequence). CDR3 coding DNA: TGTGCCAGTAATGGGTTGAACACTGAAGCTTTCTTT. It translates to CASNGLNTEAFF. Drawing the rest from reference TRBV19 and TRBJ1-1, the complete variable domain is DGGITQSPKYLFRKEGQNVTLSCEQNLNHDAMYWYRQDPGQGLRLIYYSQIVNDFQKGDIAEGYSVSREKKESFPLTVTSAQKNPTAFYLCASNGLNTEAFFGQGTRLTVV.

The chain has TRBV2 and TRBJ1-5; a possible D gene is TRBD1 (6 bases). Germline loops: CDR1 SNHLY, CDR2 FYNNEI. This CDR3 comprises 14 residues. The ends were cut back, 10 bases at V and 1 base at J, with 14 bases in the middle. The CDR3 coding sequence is TGTGCCACCTCGGGCGGACAGAGCAATCAGCCCCAGCATTTT. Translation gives CATSGGQSNQPQHF.

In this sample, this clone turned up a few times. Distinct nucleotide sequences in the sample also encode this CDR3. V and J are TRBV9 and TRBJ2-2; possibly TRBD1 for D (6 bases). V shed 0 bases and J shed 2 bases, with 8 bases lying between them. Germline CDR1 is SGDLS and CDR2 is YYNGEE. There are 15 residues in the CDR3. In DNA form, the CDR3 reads TGTGCCAGCAGCGTAGCAGGGGCCAACACCGGGGAGCTGTTTTTT. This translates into CASSVAGANTGELFF.

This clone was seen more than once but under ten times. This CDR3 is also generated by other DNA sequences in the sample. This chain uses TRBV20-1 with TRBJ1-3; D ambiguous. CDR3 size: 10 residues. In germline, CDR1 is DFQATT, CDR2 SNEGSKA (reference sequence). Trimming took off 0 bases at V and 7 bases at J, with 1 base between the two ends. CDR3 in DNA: TGCAGTGCTAGAGAGAACACCATATATTTT. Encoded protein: CSARENTIYF.

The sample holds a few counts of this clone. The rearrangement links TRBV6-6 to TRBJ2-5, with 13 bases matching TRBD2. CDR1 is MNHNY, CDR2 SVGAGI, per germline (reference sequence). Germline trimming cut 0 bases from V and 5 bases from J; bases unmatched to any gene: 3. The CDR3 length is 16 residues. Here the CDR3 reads CASSYSGLAGVETQYF. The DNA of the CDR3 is TGTGCCAGCAGTTACTCCGGACTAGCGGGAGTGGAGACCCAGTACTTC.

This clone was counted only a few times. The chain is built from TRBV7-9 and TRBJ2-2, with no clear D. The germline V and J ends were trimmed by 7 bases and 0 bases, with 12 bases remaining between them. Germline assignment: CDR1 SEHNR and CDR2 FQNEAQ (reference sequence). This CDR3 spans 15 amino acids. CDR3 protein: CASILEQSNTGELFF. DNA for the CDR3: TGTGCCAGCATCCTTGAGCAGTCGAACACCGGGGAGCTGTTTTTT.

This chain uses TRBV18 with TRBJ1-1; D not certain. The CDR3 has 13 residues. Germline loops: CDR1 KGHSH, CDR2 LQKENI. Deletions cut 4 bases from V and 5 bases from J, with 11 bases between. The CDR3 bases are TGTGCCAGCTCACGGGAAGCACAAACTGAAGCTTTCTTT. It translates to CASSREAQTEAFF.

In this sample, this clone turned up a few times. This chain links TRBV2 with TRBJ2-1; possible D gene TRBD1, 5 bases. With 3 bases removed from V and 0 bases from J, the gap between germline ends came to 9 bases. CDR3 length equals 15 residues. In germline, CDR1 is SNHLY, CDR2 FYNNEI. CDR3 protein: CASSEQGTSYNEQFF. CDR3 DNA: TGTGCCAGCAGTGAGCAGGGAACCTCCTACAATGAGCAGTTCTTC.

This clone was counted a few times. CDR3 region: CASSLGPGTNTGELFF. CDR3 DNA sequence: TGTGCCAGCAGCTTAGGGCCGGGAACGAACACCGGGGAGCTGTTTTTT. J is TRBJ2-2 and V is TRBV7-2, with TRBD2 as a possible D gene (5 bases). The CDR3 spans 16 residues. Germline CDR1 and CDR2: SGHTA and FQGNSA. V was pared by 1 base and J by 0 bases, with 9 bases between.

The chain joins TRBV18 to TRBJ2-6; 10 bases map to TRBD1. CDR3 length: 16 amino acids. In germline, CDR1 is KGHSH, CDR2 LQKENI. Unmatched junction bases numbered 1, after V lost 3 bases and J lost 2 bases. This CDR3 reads CASSPGQGAGANVLTF. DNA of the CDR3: TGTGCCAGCTCACCCGGACAGGGGGCTGGGGCCAACGTCCTGACTTTC.

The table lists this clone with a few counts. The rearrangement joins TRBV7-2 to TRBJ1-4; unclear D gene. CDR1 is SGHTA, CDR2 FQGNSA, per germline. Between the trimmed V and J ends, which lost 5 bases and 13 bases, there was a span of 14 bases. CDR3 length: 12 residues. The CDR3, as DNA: TGTGCCAGCAGCCCCCCGGGCCTGCGACTGTTTTTT. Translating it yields CASSPPGLRLFF.

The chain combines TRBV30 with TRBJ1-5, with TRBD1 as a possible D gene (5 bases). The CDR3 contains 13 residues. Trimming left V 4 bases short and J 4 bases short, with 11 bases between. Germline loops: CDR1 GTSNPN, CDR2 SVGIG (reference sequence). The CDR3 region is CAWNPGGNQPQHF. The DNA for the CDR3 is TGTGCCTGGAATCCTGGGGGAAATCAGCCCCAGCATTTT.

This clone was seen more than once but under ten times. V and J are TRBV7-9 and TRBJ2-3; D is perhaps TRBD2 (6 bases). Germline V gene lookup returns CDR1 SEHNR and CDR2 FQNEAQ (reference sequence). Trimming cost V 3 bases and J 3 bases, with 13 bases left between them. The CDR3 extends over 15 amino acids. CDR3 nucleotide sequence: TGTGCCAGCAGCTTCTCTGGCGGGGTGACAGATACGCAGTATTTT. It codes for CASSFSGGVTDTQYF. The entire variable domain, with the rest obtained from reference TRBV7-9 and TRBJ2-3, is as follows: DTGVSQNPRHKITKRGQNVTFRCDPISEHNRLYWYRQTLGQGPEFLTYFQNEAQLEKSRLLSDRFSAERPKGSFSTLEIQRTEQGDSAMYLCASSFSGGVTDTQYFGPGTRLTVL.

The CDR3 DNA reads TGTGCCAGCAGGACTAGCGGGAGAGGTAGAGATACGCAGTATTTT. Translating gives CASRTSGRGRDTQYF. The V gene is TRBV2, the J gene TRBJ2-3; TRBD2 matches at 12 bases. The CDR3 covers 15 residues. Per germline, CDR1 SNHLY and CDR2 FYNNEI. With V trimmed by 6 bases and J by 5 bases, 6 bases remained unmatched.

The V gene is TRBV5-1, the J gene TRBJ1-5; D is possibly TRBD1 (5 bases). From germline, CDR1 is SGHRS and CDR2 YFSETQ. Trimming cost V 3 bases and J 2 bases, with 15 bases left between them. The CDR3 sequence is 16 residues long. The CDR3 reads CASSWGGPEGNQPQHF. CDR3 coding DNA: TGCGCCAGCAGCTGGGGGGGACCCGAAGGCAATCAGCCCCAGCATTTT.

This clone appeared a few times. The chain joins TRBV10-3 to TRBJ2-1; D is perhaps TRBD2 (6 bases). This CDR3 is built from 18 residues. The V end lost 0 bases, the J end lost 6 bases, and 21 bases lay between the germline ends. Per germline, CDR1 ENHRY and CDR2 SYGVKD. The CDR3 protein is CAISESPQRASLLNEQFF. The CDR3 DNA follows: TGTGCCATCAGTGAGTCGCCCCAGCGGGCGTCATTGCTCAATGAGCAGTTCTTC.

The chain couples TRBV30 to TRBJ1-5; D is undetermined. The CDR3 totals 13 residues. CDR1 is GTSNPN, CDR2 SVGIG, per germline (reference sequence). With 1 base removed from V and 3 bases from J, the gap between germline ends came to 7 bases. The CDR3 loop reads CAWSGGYNQPQHF. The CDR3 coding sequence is TGTGCCTGGAGTGGGGGTTACAATCAGCCCCAGCATTTT.